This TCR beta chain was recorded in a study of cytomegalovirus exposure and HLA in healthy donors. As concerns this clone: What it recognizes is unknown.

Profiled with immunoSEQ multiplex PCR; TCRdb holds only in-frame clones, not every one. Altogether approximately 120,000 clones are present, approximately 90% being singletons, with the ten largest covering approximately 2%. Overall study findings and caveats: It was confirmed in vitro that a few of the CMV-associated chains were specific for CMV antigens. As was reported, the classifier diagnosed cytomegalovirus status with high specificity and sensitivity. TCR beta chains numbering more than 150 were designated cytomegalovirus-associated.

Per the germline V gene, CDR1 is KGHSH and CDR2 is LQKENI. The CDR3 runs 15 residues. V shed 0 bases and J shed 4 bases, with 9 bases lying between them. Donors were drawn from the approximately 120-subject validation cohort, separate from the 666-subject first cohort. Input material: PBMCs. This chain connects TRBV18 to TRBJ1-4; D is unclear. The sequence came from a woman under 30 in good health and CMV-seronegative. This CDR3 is CASSPPQAINEKLFF. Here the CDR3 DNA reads TGTGCCAGCTCACCACCGCAGGCGATTAATGAAAAACTGTTTTTT.